One T cell receptor (beta chain) is described in this entry. The specificity of this receptor is unknown. No much larger clone exists at a distance of one base, and base qualities are not known. These data originate in a study of cytomegalovirus exposure and HLA in healthy donors (dated by TCRdb to about 2017). Regarding the research as a whole: According to an earlier analysis of a few hundred of the donors, about 179 million T cells yielded 90 million to 130 million unique TCR beta sequences and about 300 Gb of sequence data. The number of donors typed differed by locus, with about 629-640 for A, B, C, DRB1 and DQB1, more than 500 for DQA1, nearly 610 for DPA1, and about 450 for DPB1. To decide whether each TCR beta V gene segment behaved as functional or pseudogenic, an earlier analysis of some 600 of the donors relied on high-throughput TCR beta sequencing. Donor age, sex, ethnicity and CMV serostatus were compiled alongside the repertoire data. The study combined high-throughput TCR immunosequencing, statistical association of individual TCRs with disease status, and machine learning to predict cytomegalovirus infection status. Class I and class II HLA loci were covered by the typing at four-digit resolution. The study aimed to test whether cataloging public T cell receptors could reveal signatures of past pathogen exposure. Of the 398 genotyped donors, around 81% fell in the genetic ancestry cluster associated with self-reported Caucasian donors. Among several hundred genotyped donors of the cohort, an average of around 220,000 unique TCR beta nucleotide sequences was sequenced per donor, of which about 18% were non-productive. The T cell repertoires of under 700 subjects were profiled by immunosequencing and related to cytomegalovirus serostatus. Genome-wide SNP genotypes for about 65% of the 666 donors were used in a later genetic analysis, which treated that subset as a discovery cohort. An early release covering 550 to 700 HLA-typed donors comprised about 300 gigabases of sequencing data and around 86 million unique TCR sequences. All discovery cohort repertoires had been generated using a single sequencing platform. In the later analysis, no new phenotypic data were used to find candidate immune exposures; instead, reliance was placed on TCR beta sequences and their occurrence across donors. A later analysis re-examined previously published TCR beta repertoires from around 670 donors and added high-resolution HLA genotyping to investigate patterns of TCR occurrence. Besides the first cohort of 550 to 750 subjects, a separate validation cohort made up of 90 to 150 different subjects was used. About five DR-DQ haplotypes were treated as single units for association and clustering because of strong linkage in the cohort.

Receptor libraries were prepared by the immunoSEQ multiplex PCR assay. A mixture of 60 forward primers for TCR Vbeta segments and 13 reverse primers for TCR Jbeta segments was used in the multiplex PCR. The CDR3 region of rearranged TCR beta genes was amplified from genomic DNA by a multiplex PCR assay. On the Illumina HiSeq System, the amplified TCR beta libraries were sequenced as 87-base-pair reads. The authors' analysis ran thus. A later analysis counted some 80 million unique TCR beta chains across the 666 repertoires, and 10 million to 11 million of these chains were shared by at least two donors. To remove PCR and sequencing errors, raw reads were error-corrected and collapsed into unique sequences using a nearest-neighbor algorithm that merged closely related sequences. V, D and J gene segments were assigned by aligning CDR3 sequences to IMGT reference sequences. For a sequence to be retained, a match of at least six nucleotides was required to both a V gene segment and a J gene segment. A rearrangement was called productive if the CDR3 had no stop codons and remained in frame with V and J, and every other rearrangement was called non-productive. CDR3 was defined according to IMGT convention as the region running from the second conserved V-encoded cysteine to the conserved J-encoded phenylalanine. Sequences without an unambiguous match to a single V gene segment were excluded from the earlier analysis of several hundred of the donors. An earlier analysis of around 600 of the donors classified V segments as functional when productive rearrangements were above 56.7% and as segregating when the standard deviation between donors was above 5%. A statistical classification framework was built to diagnose cytomegalovirus status from the catalog of TCR beta chain sequences. A later analysis assigned V and J genes by comparing TCR nucleotide sequences with IMGT/GENE-DB human TR gene sequences. The TCRdist pipeline was used in a later analysis to assign CDR3 sequences and most-parsimonious VDJ recombination scenarios. In a later analysis, every TCR beta chain was defined by the combination of its CDR3 amino acid sequence and its V-gene family, and reads without a unique V-gene family were dropped. To address suspected cross-contamination and a sequencing artifact, a later analysis removed a few hundred highly shared, low-generation-probability nucleotide sequences. A later analysis calculated a clonal expansion index for each public chain from normalized within-repertoire ranks of inferred template counts. A later analysis computed generation probabilities with a VDJ recombination model fitted to out-of-frame rearrangements, and checked the results against IGoR. In a later analysis, hypergeometric tests were used to score TCR-TCR, TCR-HLA and TCR-CMV co-occurrence, with a repertoire-size bias correction applied to TCR pairs. False discovery rates were estimated in a later analysis by permuting HLA or CMV assignments 20 times. A later analysis grouped co-occurring TCRs with DBSCAN, adding TCRdist sequence similarity when clustering within HLA-allele-positive subsets. Co-occurrence clustering excluded repertoires with fewer than 30,000 or more than 120,000 public chains, plus five with anomalous nucleotide sharing. Here the immuneACCESS table is served through TCRdb, limited to in-frame sequences with V and J called. Missing clones are a known gap in these copies; in checked studies unresolved V genes cover under half, and the rest lacks a known reason. The DNA gave D and trimming, while V, J and clone size come from that table. Present in this sample are 140,000 or so clones, under 70% of which were seen just once. The leading ten clones occupy over 5% of the sample.

The cohort consisted of 670 or so healthy bone marrow donors. All cohort members were sampled while nominally healthy, although unrecorded immune exposures were likely present. The donor was CMV seronegative and belonged to the group of 352 seronegative cohort members. A peripheral blood sample was collected from each donor, and TCR beta sequencing was performed on peripheral blood mononuclear cells. The Qiagen DNeasy Blood Extraction Kit was used to extract genomic DNA from the blood cell samples. Paper-wide results and their limitations: In a later analysis, TCR association rates were found to vary across HLA loci, with the most associated TCRs seen for DRB1 alleles and the fewest for HLA-C alleles. Sequencing depth was assumed to be roughly uniform across donors in the presence/absence analyses, though that assumption may not hold. This cohort had only TCR beta chains sequenced, and the lack of alpha or paired-chain data limited which features could be detected. Specific HLA alleles were associated with around 18,000 TCR beta sequences at a false discovery rate of 0.05 in a later analysis. A further reported finding was that TCR beta sequences accurately predicted the HLA-A and HLA-B alleles for most subjects in the first cohort. In both the original and validation cohorts, the classifier was reported to diagnose cytomegalovirus status with high specificity and sensitivity. According to a later analysis, most CMV-associated TCR beta chains appeared to be HLA-restricted, and the HLA associations seemed to be driven largely by CMV exposure. In a later analysis, HLA-associated TCR beta chains were found to be more clonally expanded and to have lower generation probabilities than equally common non-associated chains. Several of the top co-occurrence clusters appeared to be linked to parvovirus B19, influenza, CMV and Epstein-Barr virus, according to a later analysis. Over 15 rarely observed V segments, including chromosome 9 orphons, were excluded from the earlier analysis of about 500 of the donors because counts were too low. Broadly in line with IMGT annotations, most TCR beta V segments showed up in productive rearrangements about 87% or about 30% of the time in an earlier analysis of some 590 of the donors. When HLA alleles, especially DR and DQ, strongly co-occurred, TCR associations were difficult to assign to individual alleles. A cluster of highly shared sequence variants was judged likely to be a technical artifact of the sequencing pipeline. In a later genetic analysis, a missense DCLRE1C variant was associated with V-gene and J-gene trimming of TCR beta chains, and the association was replicated in an independent cohort. Across donors, most TCR sequences were observed very rarely, whereas some public TCRs were present in many individuals. The only immune exposure information available for the cohort was CMV serostatus. The study listed 150 to 200 TCR beta chains as associated with cytomegalovirus. Correlated functional status among segregating V segments might be attributable to linkage disequilibrium, but an unknown experimental factor could not be ruled out. Because HLA typing was unavailable for some donors at each locus, only the typed subset was used in association tests. In vitro tests confirmed that a few of the cytomegalovirus-associated TCR beta chains recognize cytomegalovirus antigens. Compared with the roughly 700-donor mean, donors in an Asian-associated ancestry cluster had fewer N-insertions in productive TCRs, according to a later genetic analysis. It was suggested by the authors that the approach could potentially be generalized to other disease states and immunological phenotypes.

This clonotype originated in a woman aged 55-69 years in good health and CMV-seronegative. The sequencing input was PBMCs.

The DNA sequence reads TGTGCCAGCAGCCGAGGAATGGGACTAGCCGGCTACGAGCAGTACTTC. The resulting protein is CASSRGMGLAGYEQYF. The rearranged segments are TRBV28 and TRBJ2-7, with TRBD2 identical over 9 junction bases. CDR1 is given as MDHEN and CDR2 as SYDVKM, both from the germline V gene. The CDR3 sequence holds 16 residues, the cysteine and phenylalanine included. CDR3 DNA is the only sequence kept; it has 48 bases, read in frame from the first base. Here V drops 6 bases and J drops 3 bases, and the junction holds 12 bases not matched to any gene.